These 26 T cell receptor beta chains share one sample of origin, sequenced in a study of blood T cells in healthy people across ages. A sample-barcoded 5' primer and a J-beta primer mix were used in a second PCR of about 7 to 12 cycles. TCRdb processed the 5' RACE reads anew with MiXCR; each CDR3 protein has one entry. The sample shows roughly 1,300,000 distinct CDR3 sequences, 45% to 70% of them seen only once. Sequences were obtained from blood. All receptors come from a man aged 18 to 29 in good health.

J is TRBJ2-2 and V is TRBV7-2; either TRBD1 or TRBD2 may fit D (6 bases each). The CDR3 length is 16 residues. The germline V gene encodes CDR1 SGHTA and CDR2 FQGNSA. V was clipped by 5 bases and J by 6 bases, with 19 bases between them. This chain's CDR3 is CASSQTSRGGAGELFF. CDR3 nucleotides: TGTGCCAGCAGCCAAACGTCCAGGGGAGGTGCCGGGGAGCTGTTTTTT.

This clonotype was seen once. The chain couples TRBV27 to TRBJ2-3; D is unresolved. In germline, CDR1 is MNHEY, CDR2 SMNVEV (reference sequence). The CDR3 is 14 residues long. V was cut by 2 bases and J by 5 bases, with 11 bases left in between. Here the CDR3 reads CASSLGPRVDTQYF. The CDR3 DNA reads TGTGCCAGCAGTTTAGGACCTCGGGTAGATACGCAGTATTTT.

This clonotype was seen only once. One junction end disagrees with the germline gene, perhaps due to a read error. The chain combines TRBV7-2 with TRBJ2-7; D is undetermined. This CDR3 comprises 11 residues. Germline V gene sequence: CDR1 SGHTA, CDR2 FQGNSA. CDR3 loop: CASSYTYAQYF. In DNA form, the CDR3 reads TGTGCCAGCAGCTATACATACGCGCAGTACTTC.

V usage is TRBV29-1 and J usage is TRBJ1-1, with D uncertain. Trimming removed 3 bases at V and 5 bases at J, with 10 bases between. There are 12 residues in the CDR3. Per germline, CDR1 SQVTM and CDR2 ANQGSEA. CDR3 loop: CSVEKGRTEAFF. The DNA for the CDR3 is TGCAGCGTTGAGAAAGGGAGGACTGAAGCTTTCTTT.

The V gene is TRBV20-1, the J gene TRBJ2-7, with 13 bases matching TRBD2. V was pared by 5 bases and J by 3 bases, with 7 bases of the junction left unmatched. Looked up from germline, CDR1 is DFQATT and CDR2 is SNEGSKA (reference sequence). There are 15 residues in the CDR3. CDR3 DNA: TGCAGTGCTGAAGCCTGGACTAGCGGGAGCTACGAGCAGTACTTC. This translates into CSAEAWTSGSYEQYF.

The chain combines TRBV5-1 with TRBJ2-6; tentative D call: TRBD2 (6 bases). The V gene's germline CDR1 is SGHRS and CDR2 YFSETQ. This CDR3 contains 19 residues. The V gene lost 2 bases and the J gene lost 0 bases, with 18 bases spanning the gap. The CDR3 DNA reads as TGCGCCAGCAGCTTAAATTCTGGCAGGGAGGACTCTGGGGCCAACGTCCTGACTTTC. Translating gives CASSLNSGREDSGANVLTF.

The chain combines TRBV20-1 with TRBJ2-7, with 8 bases matching TRBD1. This CDR3 is built from 17 residues. The J segment lost 3 bases and the V segment lost 0 bases, leaving 13 bases of the junction unmatched. CDR1 is DFQATT and CDR2 is SNEGSKA in the germline V gene (reference sequence). This chain's CDR3 is CSARDGGSLTGDYEQYF. CDR3 bases: TGCAGTGCTAGAGATGGGGGGAGCCTGACAGGGGACTACGAGCAGTACTTC.

This clonotype has a handful of counts. This chain connects TRBV10-3 to TRBJ1-1; 11 nucleotides agree with TRBD1. After removal of 7 bases from V and 3 bases from J, the junction contained 7 bases not matched to a gene. Germline lookup yields CDR1 ENHRY and CDR2 SYGVKD. This CDR3 contains 15 residues. The CDR3 is CAITEGDRGDTEAFF. CDR3 bases: TGTGCCATCACCGAGGGGGACAGGGGGGACACTGAAGCTTTCTTT.

This chain links TRBV3-1 with TRBJ2-5, with TRBD2 identical over 9 bases. This CDR3 spans 15 amino acids. Germline V CDR1 and CDR2: LGHDT, YNNKEL (reference sequence). Trimming at V came to 6 bases and at J to 5 bases, leaving 10 bases not matched to a gene. The CDR3 DNA reads TGTGCCAGCAGTGGAGGCGGGAGGGCCGTGGAGACCCAGTACTTC. Amino acids: CASSGGGRAVETQYF.

This clonotype was recorded once. The junction and the germline gene differ at one end; a read error may be behind it. The chain joins TRBV6-2 or TRBV6-3 to TRBJ2-3; maybe TRBD2 (5 bases). The CDR3 runs to 14 residues. Germline loops: CDR1 MNHEY, CDR2 SVGEGT. The DNA of the CDR3 is TGTGCCAGCAGTTACACTATCGACCGGGGTACGCAGTCTTTT. Its translation is CASSYTIDRGTQSF.

The chain couples TRBV5-1 to TRBJ2-4; TRBD1 aligns across 7 bases. J lost 3 bases, V lost 4 bases, and 10 bases had no gene match. The CDR3 is 16 residues long. Germline V lookup: CDR1 SGHRS, CDR2 YFSETQ. This CDR3 reads CASSHTGELVKNIQYF. CDR3 DNA sequence: TGCGCCAGCAGCCACACAGGGGAACTAGTCAAAAACATTCAGTACTTC.

V and J are TRBV4-3 and TRBJ2-1; no definite D call. This CDR3 spans 14 amino acids. V lost 4 bases, J lost 6 bases, and 13 bases lay in between. Germline CDR1 is LGHNA and CDR2 is YSLEER. The CDR3 is CASSRLRVGNEQFF. The CDR3 nucleotides read TGCGCCAGCAGCCGTTTAAGGGTGGGCAATGAGCAGTTCTTC.

This clonotype appeared a few times. Being one base from a much bigger clone, this may be a read error. The V and J genes are TRBV7-2 and TRBJ2-3; possible D gene TRBD2, 6 bases. Trimming took off 5 bases at V and 2 bases at J, with 17 bases between the two ends. The germline V gene encodes CDR1 SGHTA and CDR2 FQGNSA. CDR3 length: 16 amino acids. DNA of the CDR3: TGTGCCAGCAGCGGAGACGATAGCGGTCCCACAGATACGCAGTATTTT. Its protein product is CASSGDDSGPTDTQYF.

The chain carries TRBV12-3 or TRBV12-4 and TRBJ2-2; 7 bases line up with TRBD2. The CDR3 is made up of 16 amino acids. V gave up 2 bases and J gave up 6 bases; unmatched junction bases: 9. The CDR3 sequence is CASSLWGGEVAGELFF. The CDR3 DNA reads TGTGCCAGCAGTTTATGGGGAGGGGAGGTCGCCGGGGAGCTGTTTTTT.

The rearrangement joins TRBV4-3 to TRBJ2-6; D not certain. This CDR3 has 17 residues. Trimming took 0 bases from V and 0 from J, leaving 9 bases between them. CDR1 is LGHNA, CDR2 YSLEER, per germline. In DNA, the CDR3 is TGCGCCAGCAGCCAAGATCGGGCAGGCTCTGGGGCCAACGTCCTGACTTTC. It encodes CASSQDRAGSGANVLTF.

This chain uses TRBV7-8 with TRBJ2-1; tentatively, D is TRBD2 (6 bases). In germline, CDR1 is SGHVS, CDR2 FQNEAQ. This CDR3 is built from 16 residues. The V end lost 0 bases, the J end lost 10 bases, and 19 bases lay between the germline ends. As DNA, the CDR3 is TGTGCCAGCAGCTTAGCCGTGGGGACTGTTGCTGGCGAGCAGTTCTTC. Its protein product is CASSLAVGTVAGEQFF.

This clonotype was counted a few times. The V gene is TRBV6-1, the J gene TRBJ2-1, with D perhaps matching TRBD1 or TRBD2 (5 bases each). CDR3 length: 13 amino acids. V lost 1 base and J 11 bases, leaving 12 bases between the germline ends. CDR1 is MNHNS, CDR2 SASEGT, per germline. The CDR3 coding sequence is TGTGCCAGCAGTGAAGATAGAGGGGCGAAGCAGTTCTTC. Translation: CASSEDRGAKQFF.

This clonotype was counted between two and nine times. The J gene is TRBJ2-1, the V gene TRBV7-9, with TRBD2 matching 7 bases. Trimming removed 3 bases from V and 0 bases from J; junction bases left unmatched: 8. The CDR3 has 17 amino acids. Germline CDR1 is SEHNR and CDR2 is FQNEAQ (reference sequence). CDR3 nucleotides: TGTGCCAGCAGCTTTGCGCGGGGGAGAAGCTCCTACAATGAGCAGTTCTTC. Its protein product is CASSFARGRSSYNEQFF.

This clonotype was seen only once. Germline and junction disagree at one end, which may indicate a read error. The V gene is TRBV25-1, the J gene TRBJ2-5, with 8 bases fitting TRBD1. The J call may not be correct, given that the DNA end is closer to TRBJ2-7. Per germline, CDR1 MGHDK and CDR2 SYGVNS. The CDR3 runs to 16 residues. CDR3 coding DNA: TGTGCCAGCAGTCCCCGGACAGGGAGAGAGTCCTGCGAGCAGTACTTC. Encoded protein: CASSPRTGRESCEQYF.

The CDR3 is CASSLIVRRDRSITDTQYF. The CDR3 DNA reads as TGCGCCAGCAGCCTGATCGTTAGGCGGGACAGGAGTATCACAGATACGCAGTATTTT. The chain couples TRBV4-1 to TRBJ2-3; TRBD1 matches 8 bases. The CDR3 totals 19 residues. Germline loops: CDR1 MGHRA, CDR2 YSYEKL. V lost 4 bases to trimming and J lost 2 bases; unmatched junction nucleotides: 17.

V usage is TRBV11-2 and J usage is TRBJ1-1; D gene ambiguous. V lost 2 bases, J lost 7 bases, and 5 bases lay in between. Germline CDR1 reads SGHAT; CDR2 reads FQNNGV. This CDR3 contains 11 residues. CDR3 in DNA: TGTGCCAGCAGCTTAATTCTTGAAGCTTTCTTT. Protein product: CASSLILEAFF.

Here the CDR3 DNA reads TGTGCCAGCAGCCCGGACGGATCCAATGAGCAGTTCTTC. Residues: CASSPDGSNEQFF. V is TRBV7-9 and J is TRBJ2-1; D unresolved. CDR1 and CDR2 (germline): SEHNR, FQNEAQ (reference sequence). The CDR3 is 13 amino acids. The ends were cut back, 5 bases at V and 6 bases at J, with 11 bases in the middle.

The rearrangement uses TRBV6-2 or TRBV6-3 and TRBJ2-3; no clear D gene. V shed 7 bases and J shed 4 bases, with 9 bases lying between them. In germline, CDR1 is MNHEY, CDR2 SVGEGT. The CDR3 is 12 amino acids. In DNA, the CDR3 is TGTGCCAGCACATCCCTTCCAGATACGCAGTATTTT. Translation: CASTSLPDTQYF.

The CDR3 is CAPDRSNEKLFF. In DNA form, the CDR3 reads TGTGCCCCGGACAGAAGTAATGAAAAACTGTTTTTT. The J gene is TRBJ1-4, the V gene TRBV21-1; TRBD1, the table's D call, was not compared with the DNA. TRBV21-1 is a known pseudogene. This CDR3 is built from 12 residues.

The V call is TRBV5-1, the J call TRBJ1-5, with 11 nucleotides matching TRBD1. The germline CDR1 and CDR2 sequences are SGHRS and YFSETQ. The CDR3 has 15 residues. Trimming at V came to 5 bases and at J to 5 bases, leaving 6 bases not matched to a gene. CDR3 in DNA: TGCGCCAGCAGTTGGACAGGGGGCGAGGATCAGCCCCAGCATTTT. It translates to CASSWTGGEDQPQHF. Based on the CDR3 plus reference TRBV5-1 and TRBJ1-5, the full variable domain is KAGVTQTPRYLIKTRGQQVTLSCSPISGHRSVSWYQQTPGQGLQFLFEYFSETQRNKGNFPGRFSGRQFSNSRSEMNVSTLELGDSALYLCASSWTGGEDQPQHFGDGTRLSIL.

The chain joins TRBV6-5 to TRBJ1-1; 10 nucleotides agree with TRBD1. The length of the CDR3 is 16 residues. Germline CDR1 MNHEY, CDR2 SVGAGI. The J segment lost 7 bases and the V segment lost 2 bases, leaving 10 bases of the junction unmatched. As DNA, the CDR3 is TGTGCCAGCAGTTACGGGGGGACAGGGGCAGGTGATGAAGCTTTCTTT. Encoded protein: CASSYGGTGAGDEAFF.